This T cell receptor (beta chain) is drawn from a study of blood T cell repertoires in COVID-19. About the study: Spain, Italy and the United States supplied samples that represented acute and convalescent COVID-19. T cells, B-cell-depleted T cells, or PBMCs provided the cDNA or gDNA that served as material.

Trimming removed 3 bases at V and 1 base at J, with 9 bases between. This CDR3 has 13 amino acids. Germline CDR1 reads DFQATT; CDR2 reads SNEGSKA (reference sequence). As processed by the authors: Using reference gene primer amplification, nucleated cell counts were estimated. The method was immunoSEQ multiplex PCR; TCRdb's version includes in-frame clones alone and lacks a portion of them. D and trimming were read from the DNA, whereas the V and J calls and clone size are those reported in that table. The sample records some 120,000 clones, approximately 80% being singletons. The sequenced sample consisted of peripheral blood. The gene calls are TRBV20-1 and TRBJ1-1, with a tentative D call TRBD1 (5 bases). The TCR sequence derives from a man aged 65 to 79 with acute or convalescent COVID-19. The DNA of the CDR3 is TGCAGTGCTAGTTTCAGGGAGAACACTGAAGCTTTCTTT. Translated: CSASFRENTEAFF.